The 28 T cell receptor beta chains given below trace back to one sample, sequenced in a study of shared clonotypes between healthy human individuals. Using immunoSEQ multiplex PCR, the repertoire was profiled, and TCRdb retains in-frame clones only, with some absent. Among hundreds of thousands of clones, around 76% were seen once, and the ten largest hold 12%. Sequencing was performed on PBMCs. All receptors derive from a woman aged 40 to 50 in good health. Some clones in this sample may be carry-over from other donors' samples.

V gene TRBV7-2 combines with J gene TRBJ2-5; 7 nucleotides match TRBD1. Trimming removed 2 bases from V and 5 bases from J; junction bases left unmatched: 5. The CDR3 totals 14 residues. CDR1 is SGHTA, CDR2 FQGNSA, per germline. The CDR3 is CASSLLGRGETQYF. DNA of the CDR3: TGTGCCAGCAGCTTATTAGGCAGGGGGGAGACCCAGTACTTC.

The chain links TRBV5-4 to TRBJ2-1, with TRBD2 matching 8 bases. V lost 1 base to trimming and J lost 7 bases; unmatched junction nucleotides: 10. CDR3 size: 16 residues. Germline V gene data show CDR1 as SGHNT and CDR2 as YYREEE (reference sequence). The CDR3 here is CASSLSGLAGENEQFF. CDR3 sequence (DNA): TGTGCCAGCAGCTTGAGTGGACTAGCCGGGGAGAATGAGCAGTTCTTC.

The J gene is TRBJ1-2, the V gene TRBV28; 8 nucleotides match TRBD1. Trimming at V came to 4 bases and at J to 6 bases, leaving 13 bases not matched to a gene. The germline V gene has CDR1 MDHEN and CDR2 SYDVKM. The CDR3 loop spans 16 amino acids. CDR3 nucleotides: TGTGCCAGCAGTTCTCCGCCCCGGACAGGGATAGATGGCTACACCTTC. Encoded protein: CASSSPPRTGIDGYTF.

About this clone itself: Only one base separates this from a far larger clonotype, so it likely reflects a read error. The same CDR3 arises from other DNA sequences in this sample as well. V gene TRBV28 combines with J gene TRBJ2-3; the D is unclear. The germline V and J ends were trimmed by 6 bases and 2 bases, with 3 bases remaining between them. The germline CDR1 and CDR2 sequences are MDHEN and SYDVKM. The CDR3 has 11 amino acids. The CDR3, as DNA: TGTGCCAGCAGCTTCACAGATACGCAGTATTTT. Translated, it gives CASSFTDTQYF.

The chain recombines TRBV7-9 with TRBJ1-1; the D is unclear. Trimming removed 6 bases at V and 12 bases at J, with 23 bases between. The length of the CDR3 is 14 residues. Germline V CDR1 and CDR2: SEHNR, FQNEAQ (reference sequence). The chain's CDR3 is CASSFREGGPLSFF. CDR3 in DNA: TGTGCCAGCAGTTTTAGGGAGGGCGGGCCCCTATCTTTCTTT.

This rearrangement joins TRBV10-3 to TRBJ2-7, with TRBD2 matching 10 bases. V gave up 4 bases and J gave up 2 bases; unmatched junction bases: 8. The CDR3 has 16 residues. Looked up from germline, CDR1 is ENHRY and CDR2 is SYGVKD. The CDR3 DNA reads as TGTGCCATCAGTGGTTCTCTAGCGGGAGACCCCTACGAGCAGTACTTC. Protein: CAISGSLAGDPYEQYF.

This CDR3 reads CASTPLGLAGLNTGELFF. The CDR3 DNA reads TGTGCCAGTACCCCCCTGGGACTAGCGGGGTTGAACACCGGGGAGCTGTTTTTT. This chain uses TRBV19 with TRBJ2-2; 13 bases are a match to TRBD2. The junction had 9 bases not matched to a gene; V was cut back by 7 bases and J by 1 base. CDR3 length: 18 residues. Germline CDR1 is LNHDA and CDR2 is SQIVND (reference sequence).

This clone was found many times. The chain is built from TRBV7-6 and TRBJ2-7, with 10 bases identical to TRBD1. With 4 bases clipped from V and 5 bases from J, the junction kept 8 bases outside the gene matches. CDR1 and CDR2 (germline): SGHVS, FNYEAQ. This CDR3 comprises 15 residues. The CDR3 loop reads CASSSQGTGAHEQYF. Here the CDR3 DNA reads TGTGCCAGCAGCTCGCAGGGGACAGGGGCCCACGAGCAGTACTTC. The full variable domain, with the rest looked up from reference TRBV7-6 and TRBJ2-7, is GAGVSQSPRYKVTKRGQDVALRCDPISGHVSLYWYRQALGQGPEFLTYFNYEAQQDKSGLPNDRFSAERPEGSISTLTIQRTEQRDSAMYRCASSSQGTGAHEQYFGPGTRLTVT.

The chain uses TRBV10-2 and TRBJ2-2; 9 bases agree with TRBD2. Per the germline V gene, CDR1 is WSHSY and CDR2 is SAAADI. J gave up 4 bases and V 8 bases, and 8 bases lay outside the gene matches. This CDR3 is 15 amino acids long. CDR3: CASELREGRTGELFF. CDR3 nucleotide sequence: TGCGCCAGCGAGCTGCGGGAGGGCCGCACCGGGGAGCTGTTTTTT.

The rearrangement joins TRBV4-2 to TRBJ2-5; D not resolved. The last part of the DNA fits TRBJ2-7 better; the J call may be wrong. Germline V CDR1 and CDR2: LGHNA, YNFKEQ. This CDR3 spans 13 amino acids. CDR3 residues: CASSQEWGREQYF. In nucleotides, the CDR3 is TGTGCCAGCAGCCAAGAATGGGGTCGCGAGCAGTACTTC.

This clone has a handful of counts. The gene calls are TRBV5-4 and TRBJ1-2; tentative D call: TRBD1 (5 bases). V lost 4 bases and J 8 bases, leaving 15 bases between the germline ends. The CDR3 sequence is 13 residues long. Per the germline V gene, CDR1 is SGHNT and CDR2 is YYREEE (reference sequence). The CDR3 DNA sequence: TGTGCCAGCAGCCCCCGACAGTCCGAGGGCTACACCTTC. The encoded protein is CASSPRQSEGYTF.

The chain has TRBV9 and TRBJ2-3; perhaps D is TRBD1 or TRBD2 (7 bases each). This CDR3 comprises 14 residues. Germline loops: CDR1 SGDLS, CDR2 YYNGEE. V was cut by 2 bases and J by 4 bases, with 11 bases left in between. CDR3 loop: CASSVRGGADTQYF. DNA for the CDR3: TGTGCCAGCAGCGTCAGGGGGGGAGCAGATACGCAGTATTTT. The full variable domain, in which reference TRBV9 and TRBJ2-3 provide the parts outside the CDR3, is DSGVTQTPKHLITATGQRVTLRCSPRSGDLSVYWYQQSLDQGLQFLIQYYNGEERAKGNILERFSAQQFPDLHSELNLSSLELGDSALYFCASSVRGGADTQYFGPGTRLTVL.

The chain combines TRBV19 with TRBJ1-5; D is possibly TRBD1 (5 bases). Germline CDR1 LNHDA, CDR2 SQIVND (reference sequence). Trimming removed 11 bases at V and 0 bases at J, with 8 bases between. CDR3 length: 12 amino acids. DNA of the CDR3: TGTGCCTCGGGGGGTAGCAATCAGCCCCAGCATTTT. It encodes CASGGSNQPQHF.

In the case of this clone: One junction end disagrees with the germline gene, perhaps due to a read error. J is TRBJ2-7 and V is TRBV10-3; maybe TRBD1 (6 bases). In germline, CDR1 is ENHRY, CDR2 SYGVKD. The CDR3 runs 14 residues. The CDR3 loop is CAISDGTGFYVQYF. In DNA form, the CDR3 reads TGTGCCATCAGTGACGGAACAGGGTTTTACGTGCAGTACTTC.

This sequence joins TRBV15 and TRBJ2-3, with 10 bases fitting TRBD1. With V trimmed by 3 bases and J by 3 bases, 3 bases remained unmatched. CDR1 is LNHNV, CDR2 YYDKDF, per germline (reference sequence). This CDR3 has 15 amino acids. For the CDR3, the DNA is TGTGCCACCAGCAGGACAGGGGGCGTAACAGATACGCAGTATTTT. Protein sequence: CATSRTGGVTDTQYF. Filled out from reference TRBV15 and TRBJ2-3, the complete variable domain reads DAMVIQNPRYQVTQFGKPVTLSCSQTLNHNVMYWYQQKSSQAPKLLFHYYDKDFNNEADTPDNFQSRRPNTSFCFLDIRSPGLGDTAMYLCATSRTGGVTDTQYFGPGTRLTVL.

The chain combines TRBV28 with TRBJ2-5, with TRBD1 matching 10 bases. V lost 7 bases to trimming and J lost 4 bases; unmatched junction nucleotides: 3. This CDR3 has 13 residues. Looked up from germline, CDR1 is MDHEN and CDR2 is SYDVKM. The CDR3 DNA reads as TGTGCCAGCATCGGGACAGGGGTAGAGACCCAGTACTTC. Amino acids: CASIGTGVETQYF.

The chain employs TRBV19 and TRBJ2-2; D gene uncertain. V dropped 4 bases and J dropped 1 base, with 7 bases sitting between them. CDR3 length equals 14 residues. Germline values: CDR1 LNHDA, CDR2 SQIVND (reference sequence). This CDR3 is CASSKYKNTGELFF. The CDR3 DNA sequence: TGTGCCAGTAGTAAATACAAGAACACCGGGGAGCTGTTTTTT. The variable domain in full, with the rest retrieved from reference TRBV19 and TRBJ2-2, is DGGITQSPKYLFRKEGQNVTLSCEQNLNHDAMYWYRQDPGQGLRLIYYSQIVNDFQKGDIAEGYSVSREKKESFPLTVTSAQKNPTAFYLCASSKYKNTGELFFGEGSRLTVL.

This chain links TRBV6-6 with TRBJ1-1; 7 bases map to TRBD1. J gave up 8 bases and V 5 bases, and 2 bases lay outside the gene matches. Per germline, CDR1 MNHNY and CDR2 SVGAGI (reference sequence). The CDR3 consists of 11 residues. CDR3 DNA sequence: TGTGCCAGCAGTGCGACAGGGGAAGCTTTCTTT. This encodes CASSATGEAFF.

A single count supports this clone. The chain joins TRBV7-8 to TRBJ1-3; D call uncertain. CDR3 length equals 15 residues. The ends were cut back, 0 bases at V and 2 bases at J, with 8 bases in the middle. Germline CDR1 and CDR2: SGHVS and FQNEAQ. The CDR3 is CASSLARGTGNTIYF. The CDR3 nucleotides read TGTGCCAGCAGCTTAGCGCGGGGAACTGGAAACACCATATATTTT.

CDR3 residues: CASSSRDSLKAKNIQYF. CDR3 coding DNA: TGTGCCAGCAGTTCCCGGGACAGCTTAAAAGCCAAAAACATTCAGTACTTC. The V and J genes are TRBV28 and TRBJ2-4, with 7 bases lining up with TRBD1. V lost 4 bases, J lost 0 bases, and 9 bases stayed unmatched. The germline CDR1 and CDR2 sequences are MDHEN and SYDVKM. This CDR3 region has 17 residues.

This clone was detected only a few times. The chain uses TRBV19 and TRBJ2-6; 9 bases align to TRBD1. The V gene's germline CDR1 is LNHDA and CDR2 SQIVND (reference sequence). V was clipped by 4 bases and J by 0 bases; unmatched bases: 7. The CDR3 has 18 residues. CDR3 sequence reads: CASSTRQGVGSGANVLTF. CDR3 nucleotide sequence: TGTGCCAGTAGTACCAGACAGGGGGTTGGCTCTGGGGCCAACGTCCTGACTTTC.

The V call is TRBV30, the J call TRBJ1-2, with D perhaps TRBD1 (6 bases). Germline CDR1 reads GTSNPN; CDR2 reads SVGIG (reference sequence). CDR3 length: 13 residues. V gave up 4 bases and J gave up 2 bases, with 11 bases separating them. In DNA form, the CDR3 reads TGTGCCTGGAATCCGGGACAAAACTATGGCTACACCTTC. As protein: CAWNPGQNYGYTF.

In DNA, the CDR3 is TGTGCCAGCAGCTTAGACAGGACTAGCGTGTTTGTAGATGAGCAGTTCTTC. Translating gives CASSLDRTSVFVDEQFF. The chain carries TRBV7-2 and TRBJ2-1, with 9 bases aligning to TRBD2. CDR1 is SGHTA and CDR2 is FQGNSA in the germline V gene. V lost 1 base to trimming and J lost 8 bases; unmatched junction nucleotides: 12. The CDR3 extends over 17 amino acids.

V is TRBV30 and J is TRBJ1-5; weak D call: TRBD1 (5 bases). V lost 3 bases and J lost 7, with 19 bases in between. Looked up from germline, CDR1 is GTSNPN and CDR2 is SVGIG (reference sequence). The CDR3 length is 15 residues. DNA for the CDR3: TGTGCCTGGAGCCTAGGAGGGGAAATGGGGCAGCCCCAGCATTTT. The encoded protein is CAWSLGGEMGQPQHF.

Comment on this clone: Other DNA sequences in the same sample also yield this CDR3. CDR3 region: CASSLDEETQYF. The CDR3 DNA is TGCGCCAGCAGCTTGGATGAGGAGACCCAGTACTTC. The genes are TRBV5-1 and TRBJ2-5; D is uncertain. The CDR3 length is 12 residues. V shed 0 bases and J shed 5 bases, with 5 bases lying between them. CDR1 is SGHRS and CDR2 is YFSETQ in the germline V gene.

This clone appeared a single time. The chain's CDR3 is CATSHGGNQPQHF. CDR3 coding DNA: TGTGCCACCTCTCACGGTGGCAATCAGCCCCAGCATTTT. The rearrangement joins TRBV27 to TRBJ1-5; no definite D call. V dropped 10 bases and J dropped 2 bases, with 12 bases sitting between them. Germline V gene data show CDR1 as MNHEY and CDR2 as SMNVEV (reference sequence). This CDR3 has 13 residues.

There are a few counts of this clone. The J gene is TRBJ1-2, the V gene TRBV7-9; tentatively, D is TRBD1 (6 bases). CDR1 is SEHNR and CDR2 is FQNEAQ in the germline V gene (reference sequence). CDR3 length: 16 amino acids. The V and J ends lost 1 base and 1 base respectively, with 13 bases between them. Here the CDR3 DNA reads TGTGCCAGCAGCTTAGTACCCCCACAGGGTAACTATGGCTACACCTTC. Protein product: CASSLVPPQGNYGYTF.

The chain is built from TRBV19 and TRBJ2-1; 10 nucleotides line up with TRBD1. Looked up from germline, CDR1 is LNHDA and CDR2 is SQIVND (reference sequence). CDR3 length: 16 amino acids. V gave up 2 bases and J gave up 5 bases; unmatched junction bases: 6. CDR3 sequence reads: CASSILGQGFDNEQFF. The CDR3, as DNA: TGTGCCAGTAGTATACTGGGACAGGGGTTCGACAATGAGCAGTTCTTC.